The 21 T cell receptor beta chains below come from one sample, sequenced in a study of shared clonotypes between healthy human individuals. Assay used: immunoSEQ multiplex PCR; TCRdb lists only in-frame clones, some missing. The table records around 1.4 million clones, 98% to 99% of them present only once. The sequencing input was naive CD4+ T cells sorted from blood. The subset was: CD45RA+ positively selected. All receptors derive from a man younger than 45 in good health.

The chain has TRBV7-2 and TRBJ2-2; D unresolved. Germline V gene data show CDR1 as SGHTA and CDR2 as FQGNSA. This CDR3 is 11 amino acids long. With 6 bases removed from V and 7 bases from J, the gap between germline ends came to 6 bases. For the CDR3, the DNA is TGTGCCAGCAGTTCCAACGGGGAGCTGTTTTTT. This encodes CASSSNGELFF.

The rearrangement joins TRBV9 to TRBJ2-5, with TRBD2 matching over 7 bases. Germline trimming cut 4 bases from V and 5 bases from J; bases unmatched to any gene: 8. The CDR3 is 14 amino acids. CDR1 and CDR2 from the germline V gene are SGDLS and YYNGEE. Here the CDR3 reads CASSIRTSGETQYF. The CDR3 DNA follows: TGTGCCAGCAGCATCCGGACTAGTGGGGAGACCCAGTACTTC.

V gene TRBV20-1 combines with J gene TRBJ1-3; D gene ambiguous. Germline V gene sequence: CDR1 DFQATT, CDR2 SNEGSKA (reference sequence). The CDR3 length is 11 residues. The CDR3 region has the DNA TGCAGGATAGACTCTGGAAACACCATATATTTT. This encodes CRIDSGNTIYF.

In its sample, this clone was seen once. The chain links TRBV19 to TRBJ1-1; 9 nucleotides align to TRBD1. After removal of 9 bases from V and 5 bases from J, the junction contained 4 bases not matched to a gene. Looked up from germline, CDR1 is LNHDA and CDR2 is SQIVND (reference sequence). The CDR3 spans 12 residues. The chain's CDR3 is CARGTGMTEAFF. The CDR3 coding sequence is TGTGCCAGAGGGACAGGGATGACTGAAGCTTTCTTT.

The rearrangement joins TRBV6-6 to TRBJ2-7; D is perhaps TRBD2 (6 bases). V was clipped by 5 bases and J by 7 bases, with 15 bases between them. Germline V gene lookup returns CDR1 MNHNY and CDR2 SVGAGI (reference sequence). This CDR3 spans 13 amino acids. CDR3 nucleotides: TGTGCCAGCAGTCAGGCGGGAACGCGGGAGCAGTACTTC. This encodes CASSQAGTREQYF.

This sequence joins TRBV5-6 and TRBJ2-3, with 10 bases lining up with TRBD2. The CDR3 runs to 15 residues. J was trimmed by 2 bases and V by 4 bases; bases with no gene match: 4. Germline CDR1 reads SGHDT; CDR2 reads YYEEEE. The CDR3 spells CASSTLAGVTDTQYF. As DNA, the CDR3 is TGTGCCAGCAGCACTCTAGCGGGAGTCACAGATACGCAGTATTTT.

This chain joins TRBV6-5 and TRBJ2-7; 7 nucleotides align to TRBD2. The length of the CDR3 is 13 residues. V was pared by 5 bases and J by 4 bases, with 5 bases of the junction left unmatched. Germline lookup yields CDR1 MNHEY and CDR2 SVGAGI. CDR3 amino acids: CASSGTTLYEQYF. DNA for the CDR3: TGTGCCAGCAGTGGGACTACCTTATACGAGCAGTACTTC.

The genes are TRBV7-2 and TRBJ1-1, with 10 nucleotides matching TRBD1. Germline V gives CDR1 SGHTA, CDR2 FQGNSA. The CDR3 runs 16 residues. V dropped 5 bases and J dropped 1; count of bases not matched to a gene: 7. As DNA, the CDR3 is TGTGCCAGCAGCATAAGGACAGGGGGGAAGAACACTGAAGCTTTCTTT. Its translation: CASSIRTGGKNTEAFF.

The rearrangement links TRBV6-6 to TRBJ2-7, with D perhaps TRBD1 (6 bases). This CDR3 spans 15 amino acids. Germline assignment: CDR1 MNHNY and CDR2 SVGAGI (reference sequence). The V and J ends lost 6 bases and 0 bases respectively, with 15 bases between them. Here the CDR3 reads CASSGQPPDSYEQYF. The CDR3 DNA is TGTGCCAGCAGCGGACAGCCGCCAGACTCCTACGAGCAGTACTTC.

This chain uses TRBV2 with TRBJ2-6; TRBD1 or TRBD2 may be the D gene (5 bases each). V was shortened by 6 bases and J by 6 bases, with 27 bases between the two germline ends. There are 19 residues in the CDR3. Germline lookup yields CDR1 SNHLY and CDR2 FYNNEI. CDR3: CASSPGPGRTSLVANVLTF. For the CDR3, the DNA is TGTGCCAGCAGCCCGGGTCCGGGACGGACCTCTCTGGTGGCCAACGTCCTGACTTTC.

The chain employs TRBV18 and TRBJ2-7, with TRBD2 as a possible D gene (6 bases). Germline V gives CDR1 KGHSH, CDR2 LQKENI. Between the trimmed V and J ends, which lost 1 base and 3 bases, there was a span of 13 bases. The CDR3 loop spans 15 amino acids. The CDR3 DNA is TGTGCCAGCTCACCACGAGGAGGGGTATTCTACGAGCAGTACTTC. Residues: CASSPRGGVFYEQYF.

The J gene is TRBJ2-7, the V gene TRBV11-2; D is undetermined. Trimming removed 4 bases from V and 5 bases from J, with 9 bases in between. CDR1 is SGHAT and CDR2 is FQNNGV in the germline V gene. The CDR3 is 12 amino acids. In DNA form, the CDR3 reads TGTGCCAGCAGCTCCACCCGGGACGAGCAGTACTTC. Its protein is CASSSTRDEQYF.

The chain uses TRBV29-1 and TRBJ2-1, with 10 positions matching TRBD2. Germline V CDR1 and CDR2: SQVTM, ANQGSEA. CDR3 length equals 14 residues. Unmatched junction bases numbered 6, after V lost 2 bases and J lost 8 bases. CDR3 sequence (DNA): TGCAGCGTTGAACCTAGCGGGAGCCTTGATGAGCAGTTCTTC. Translated, it gives CSVEPSGSLDEQFF.

This chain links TRBV6-5 with TRBJ2-1, with 14 positions matching TRBD2. The V gene end was trimmed by 0 bases and the J gene end by 9 bases; junction bases not matched to a gene: 1. Germline loops: CDR1 MNHEY, CDR2 SVGAGI. This CDR3 is 15 amino acids long. The CDR3, as DNA: TGTGCCAGCAGTTACTCTGGACTAGCGGGAGGTGAGCAGTTCTTC. Translated: CASSYSGLAGGEQFF.

This clone has just one count. The V call is TRBV10-3, the J call TRBJ2-7, with 13 bases matching TRBD2. The CDR3 loop spans 19 amino acids. Germline V CDR1 and CDR2: ENHRY, SYGVKD. Trimming took 3 bases from V and 2 from J; bases not matched to a gene: 13. The CDR3 region is CAISDPLGTSGIQTYEQYF. Here the CDR3 DNA reads TGTGCCATCAGTGACCCTCTCGGGACTAGCGGGATCCAAACCTACGAGCAGTACTTC.

The V call is TRBV19, the J call TRBJ1-1, with D perhaps matching TRBD1 (6 bases). Germline CDR1 reads LNHDA; CDR2 reads SQIVND (reference sequence). Trimming pared 3 bases from V and 7 bases from J, leaving 24 bases between. This CDR3 has 17 amino acids. The CDR3: CASSISLFHTGRNEAFF. As DNA, the CDR3 is TGTGCCAGTAGTATTTCCCTCTTCCATACAGGGAGGAATGAAGCTTTCTTT.

The V call is TRBV30, the J call TRBJ2-7; 9 nucleotides match TRBD1. V shed 0 bases and J 9 bases; nucleotides not matched to a gene: 12. The CDR3 runs to 15 residues. Germline-derived CDR1 and CDR2 are GTSNPN and SVGIG (reference sequence). The CDR3 loop is CAWSVLDRGRGRQYF. CDR3 sequence (DNA): TGTGCCTGGAGTGTACTGGACAGGGGCCGAGGGCGGCAGTACTTC.

This clone was counted once. This rearrangement joins TRBV2 to TRBJ2-1; maybe TRBD2 (6 bases). CDR1 is SNHLY and CDR2 is FYNNEI in the germline V gene. The CDR3 spans 14 residues. Trimming left V 8 bases short and J 5 bases short, with 16 bases between. The CDR3 here is CASLAGNSHNEQFF. The CDR3 DNA sequence: TGTGCCAGCCTGGCGGGGAACTCGCACAATGAGCAGTTCTTC.

The rearrangement links TRBV29-1 to TRBJ1-2; the D gene is possibly TRBD1 (6 bases). CDR1 and CDR2 (germline): SQVTM, ANQGSEA. Trimming stripped 0 bases from V and 5 bases from J, with 7 bases between. The CDR3 loop spans 12 amino acids. The CDR3 loop is CSVEDDRYGYTF. In DNA, the CDR3 is TGCAGCGTTGAAGACGACAGGTATGGCTACACCTTC.

This clone was detected once. J is TRBJ1-1 and V is TRBV5-1, with a possible D match to TRBD1 (6 bases). The length of the CDR3 is 14 residues. Germline CDR1 SGHRS, CDR2 YFSETQ. With 4 bases removed from V and 4 bases from J, the gap between germline ends came to 14 bases. The chain's CDR3 is CASSPGTSFTEAFF. DNA of the CDR3: TGCGCCAGCAGCCCAGGGACATCTTTCACTGAAGCTTTCTTT.

The chain combines TRBV11-2 with TRBJ1-1; 7 bases are shared with TRBD1. V lost 6 bases, J lost 5 bases, and 12 bases stayed unmatched. CDR1 and CDR2 (germline): SGHAT, FQNNGV. The CDR3 runs to 15 residues. The CDR3 nucleotides are TGTGCCAGCAGAGCGACAGGGAATACGGGGACTGAAGCTTTCTTT. Its translation: CASRATGNTGTEAFF.